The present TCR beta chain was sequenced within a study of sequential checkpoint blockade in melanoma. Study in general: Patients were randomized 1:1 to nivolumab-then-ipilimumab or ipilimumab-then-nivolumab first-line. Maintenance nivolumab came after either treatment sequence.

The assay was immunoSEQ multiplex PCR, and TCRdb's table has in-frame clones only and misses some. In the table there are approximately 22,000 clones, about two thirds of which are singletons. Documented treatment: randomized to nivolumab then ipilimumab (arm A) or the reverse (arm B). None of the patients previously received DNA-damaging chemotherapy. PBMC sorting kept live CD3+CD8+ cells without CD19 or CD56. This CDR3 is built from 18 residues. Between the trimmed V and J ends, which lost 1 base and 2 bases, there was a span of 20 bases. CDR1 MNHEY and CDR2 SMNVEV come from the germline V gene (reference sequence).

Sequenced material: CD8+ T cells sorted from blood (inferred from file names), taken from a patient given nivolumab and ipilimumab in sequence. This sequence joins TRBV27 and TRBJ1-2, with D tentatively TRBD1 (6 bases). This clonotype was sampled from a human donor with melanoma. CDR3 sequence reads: CASSLWGPTGPVNYGYTF. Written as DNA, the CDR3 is TGTGCCAGCAGTTTATGGGGACCGACAGGCCCTGTAAACTATGGCTACACCTTC.